What follows are 26 T cell receptor beta chains derived from one specimen sequenced in a study of cytomegalovirus exposure and HLA in healthy donors. The PCR made use of 60 Vbeta and 13 Jbeta primers. The data were produced by immunoSEQ multiplex PCR, yet TCRdb's version contains in-frame clones alone and is incomplete. The sample lists about 110,000 clones; roughly 80% were seen once. Sequencing input: PBMCs. The origin of the receptors is a middle-aged man in good health and CMV-seronegative.

The chain links TRBV5-4 to TRBJ2-5; TRBD2 agrees at 7 bases. The end of the DNA fits TRBJ2-7 better, so the J call may be wrong. The germline V gene has CDR1 SGHNT and CDR2 YYREEE (reference sequence). The CDR3 has 15 residues. This CDR3 is CASSLGGGGSYEQYF. In DNA form, the CDR3 reads TGTGCCAGCAGCTTGGGGGGGGGAGGGTCCTACGAGCAGTACTTC.

The chain links TRBV6-8 to TRBJ2-5, with a weak D call TRBD2 (6 bases). The J call is doubtful: the DNA matches TRBJ2-7 better. This CDR3 has 17 residues. Germline V gene lookup returns CDR1 MNHGY and CDR2 SAAAGT. The CDR3 reads CASSLSGGVDYYYEQYF. DNA of the CDR3: TGTGCCAGCAGTCTATCCGGCGGGGTCGATTACTACTACGAGCAGTACTTC.

The chain combines TRBV7-6 with TRBJ2-7; 10 nucleotides agree with TRBD1. The CDR3 runs to 15 residues. J gave up 4 bases and V 1 base, and 4 bases lay outside the gene matches. Germline V CDR1 and CDR2: SGHVS, FNYEAQ. DNA for the CDR3: TGTGCCAGCAGCTTAGGTGGACAGGGGGTTTACGAGCAGTACTTC. Translated, it gives CASSLGGQGVYEQYF.

The rearrangement links TRBV7-9 to TRBJ1-6; TRBD1 matches 9 bases. Per germline, CDR1 SEHNR and CDR2 FQNEAQ (reference sequence). Losses at the gene ends were 7 bases for V and 7 bases for J; bases not matched to a gene: 5. This CDR3 comprises 14 residues. The CDR3 sequence: CASMPGQGNSPLHF. CDR3 sequence (DNA): TGTGCCAGCATGCCTGGACAGGGGAATTCACCCCTCCACTTT. The full variable domain, with the rest looked up from reference TRBV7-9 and TRBJ1-6, is DTGVSQNPRHKITKRGQNVTFRCDPISEHNRLYWYRQTLGQGPEFLTYFQNEAQLEKSRLLSDRFSAERPKGSFSTLEIQRTEQGDSAMYLCASMPGQGNSPLHFGNGTRLTVT.

The chain carries TRBV5-1 and TRBJ2-7; D perhaps matches TRBD2 (6 bases). Trimming stripped 8 bases from V and 2 bases from J, with 17 bases between. The germline gives CDR1 SGHRS, CDR2 YFSETQ. The CDR3 spans 14 residues. CDR3 sequence: CASTGGTATYEQYF. The CDR3 DNA reads as TGCGCCAGTACGGGCGGGACCGCTACCTACGAGCAGTACTTC.

The chain recombines TRBV10-2 with TRBJ1-6; possibly TRBD1 for D (6 bases). Germline V gene sequence: CDR1 WSHSY, CDR2 SAAADI. This CDR3 contains 14 residues. V was clipped by 2 bases and J by 10 bases, with 12 bases between them. DNA for the CDR3: TGCGCCAGCAGTGAGACAGGGTCAGAGTCACCCCTCCACTTT. Protein product: CASSETGSESPLHF.

This clone turned up a few times. V and J are TRBV6-5 and TRBJ2-1; TRBD2 might be the D (7 bases). The ends were cut back, 7 bases at V and 4 bases at J, with 17 bases in the middle. CDR3 length: 15 residues. Germline V gives CDR1 MNHEY, CDR2 SVGAGI. The CDR3 region is CASTEGGGGYNEQFF. CDR3 DNA sequence: TGTGCCAGCACCGAGGGAGGGGGGGGTTACAATGAGCAGTTCTTC.

The V gene is TRBV29-1, the J gene TRBJ2-5; D is possibly TRBD2 (6 bases). The length of the CDR3 is 13 residues. Between the trimmed V and J ends, which lost 6 bases and 2 bases, there was a span of 13 bases. Germline V lookup: CDR1 SQVTM, CDR2 ANQGSEA. The CDR3 DNA reads TGCAGCGTGGTTCAGGGAGGTCAAGAGACCCAGTACTTC. Its translation is CSVVQGGQETQYF.

The chain links TRBV19 to TRBJ2-5; the D gene is possibly TRBD1 (6 bases). V was pared by 1 base and J by 4 bases, with 16 bases between. Germline V gene lookup returns CDR1 LNHDA and CDR2 SQIVND (reference sequence). The CDR3 has 16 amino acids. The CDR3 reads CASSIAHRDPRETQYF. CDR3 bases: TGTGCCAGTAGTATAGCACACAGGGACCCGCGAGAGACCCAGTACTTC.

A few counts support this clone. This specimen includes other DNA sequences encoding the same CDR3. This sequence joins TRBV18 and TRBJ2-7, with 7 nucleotides matching TRBD1. CDR3 length: 13 amino acids. Germline loops: CDR1 KGHSH, CDR2 LQKENI. With 3 bases clipped from V and 2 bases from J, the junction kept 1 base outside the gene matches. The CDR3 DNA sequence: TGTGCCAGCTCACCGGGACAGACCTACGAGCAGTACTTC. Encoded protein: CASSPGQTYEQYF. The whole variable domain, remainder taken from reference TRBV18 and TRBJ2-7, is NAGVMQNPRHLVRRRGQEARLRCSPMKGHSHVYWYRQLPEEGLKFMVYLQKENIIDESGMPKERFSAEFPKEGPSILRIQQVVRGDSAAYFCASSPGQTYEQYFGPGTRLTVT.

This clone is a singleton in its sample. The rearrangement links TRBV5-4 to TRBJ1-6; no reliable D call. The germline V and J ends were trimmed by 4 bases and 7 bases, with 12 bases remaining between them. The germline CDR1 and CDR2 sequences are SGHNT and YYREEE (reference sequence). The length of the CDR3 is 14 residues. DNA for the CDR3: TGTGCCAGCAGCCTTGATCGCCGGAATTCACCCCTCCACTTT. Amino acids: CASSLDRRNSPLHF.

This CDR3 reads CASSLARSYNSPLHF. The CDR3 bases are TGTGCCAGCAGCTTAGCGAGGTCTTATAATTCACCCCTCCACTTT. This chain joins TRBV7-2 and TRBJ1-6; D gene unclear. This CDR3 region has 15 residues. V lost 0 bases, J lost 4 bases, and 7 bases lay in between. CDR1 and CDR2 from the germline V gene are SGHTA and FQGNSA.

The chain carries TRBV5-1 and TRBJ2-6; no clear D. With 1 base removed from V and 3 bases from J, the gap between germline ends came to 11 bases. The length of the CDR3 is 16 residues. Germline values: CDR1 SGHRS, CDR2 YFSETQ. The CDR3 nucleotides are TGCGCCAGCAGCTTGTTTGACTCGGGTGGGGCCAACGTCCTGACTTTC. Translation: CASSLFDSGGANVLTF. Based on the CDR3 plus reference TRBV5-1 and TRBJ2-6, the full variable domain is KAGVTQTPRYLIKTRGQQVTLSCSPISGHRSVSWYQQTPGQGLQFLFEYFSETQRNKGNFPGRFSGRQFSNSRSEMNVSTLELGDSALYLCASSLFDSGGANVLTFGAGSRLTVL.

The V call is TRBV14, the J call TRBJ1-2; D is unclear. This CDR3 spans 12 amino acids. Germline V gene lookup returns CDR1 SGHDN and CDR2 FVKESK. Trimming shortened V by 5 bases and J by 2 bases, and 6 bases separated the two germline ends. This chain's CDR3 is CASSFRNYGYTF. Written as DNA, the CDR3 is TGTGCCAGCAGCTTCAGAAACTATGGCTACACCTTC.

The chain is built from TRBV6-1 and TRBJ2-2, with TRBD1 matching over 9 bases. With V trimmed by 7 bases and J by 5 bases, 5 bases remained unmatched. Germline CDR1 and CDR2: MNHNS and SASEGT. The CDR3 spans 14 residues. The CDR3 loop reads CASNRQGETGELFF. The CDR3 coding sequence is TGTGCCAGCAACCGACAGGGGGAAACCGGGGAGCTGTTTTTT.

V is TRBV5-1 and J is TRBJ1-4; unclear D gene. Trimming removed 4 bases at V and 0 bases at J, with 19 bases between. Germline V gives CDR1 SGHRS, CDR2 YFSETQ. The CDR3 runs to 18 residues. The CDR3 here is CASSPRPHLVATNEKLFF. The CDR3 DNA is TGCGCCAGCAGCCCCAGGCCCCACTTAGTTGCAACTAATGAAAAACTGTTTTTT.

As concerns this clone: Other DNA variants within this sample encode the same CDR3. CDR3 DNA: TGTGCCAGCAGTGAGAGTAGCCGGGATACGCAGTATTTT. Protein sequence: CASSESSRDTQYF. The J gene is TRBJ2-3, the V gene TRBV6-1, with no clear D. Per the germline V gene, CDR1 is MNHNS and CDR2 is SASEGT. Trimming removed 3 bases at V and 6 bases at J, with 10 bases between. The CDR3 loop spans 13 amino acids.

This clone appeared a single time. The chain links TRBV7-9 to TRBJ2-7; tentative D call: TRBD2 (5 bases). The V end lost 7 bases, the J end lost 5 bases, and 12 bases lay between the germline ends. This CDR3 region has 12 residues. The germline V gene has CDR1 SEHNR and CDR2 FQNEAQ (reference sequence). The CDR3 region has the DNA TGTGCCAGCACCGAATCCGGGAACGAGCAGTACTTC. Its protein product is CASTESGNEQYF. The full variable domain, completed using reference TRBV7-9 and TRBJ2-7, is DTGVSQNPRHKITKRGQNVTFRCDPISEHNRLYWYRQTLGQGPEFLTYFQNEAQLEKSRLLSDRFSAERPKGSFSTLEIQRTEQGDSAMYLCASTESGNEQYFGPGTRLTVT.

A remark on this clone: One junction end does not reproduce the germline sequence, and a read error may be involved. In DNA, the CDR3 is TGTTCCAGCAGCTTAGGGCGCGGGAGGACTGAAGCTTTCTTT. Its translation: CSSSLGRGRTEAFF. This chain connects TRBV7-9 to TRBJ1-1; no clear D gene. There are 14 residues in the CDR3. The germline CDR1 and CDR2 sequences are SEHNR and FQNEAQ (reference sequence).

This sequence joins TRBV7-9 and TRBJ2-5; TRBD1 agrees at 8 bases. CDR3 length equals 14 residues. CDR1 and CDR2 from the germline V gene are SEHNR and FQNEAQ (reference sequence). V shed 5 bases and J 5 bases; nucleotides not matched to a gene: 7. Written as DNA, the CDR3 is TGTGCCAGCAGCGTCGGACAGGGTTACGAGACCCAGTACTTC. Translation: CASSVGQGYETQYF.

In this sample, this clone turned up once. The V gene is TRBV6-4, the J gene TRBJ2-7, with D tentatively TRBD2 (6 bases). Germline CDR1 is MRHNA and CDR2 is SNTAGT. Trimming pared 4 bases from V and 4 bases from J, leaving 11 bases between. This CDR3 has 13 amino acids. The CDR3 nucleotides are TGTGCCAGCAGTGGGGAGGACGGATACGAGCAGTACTTC. Protein product: CASSGEDGYEQYF.

J is TRBJ2-7 and V is TRBV7-2, with TRBD2 matching over 8 bases. This CDR3 is built from 14 residues. V shed 1 base, J shed 2 bases, and the junction held 1 base outside the gene matches. Germline V gene sequence: CDR1 SGHTA, CDR2 FQGNSA. CDR3 protein: CASSLDGGAYEQYF. Here the CDR3 DNA reads TGTGCCAGCAGCTTAGACGGGGGGGCCTACGAGCAGTACTTC.

This clone was counted a few times. V and J are TRBV7-9 and TRBJ1-4, with D hard to call. Trimming removed 5 bases at V and 3 bases at J, with 13 bases between. CDR1 SEHNR and CDR2 FQNEAQ come from the germline V gene (reference sequence). This CDR3 spans 15 amino acids. Written as DNA, the CDR3 is TGTGCCAGCAGCCTAACCGGGTCTCCTAATGAAAAACTGTTTTTT. It translates to CASSLTGSPNEKLFF.

This clone showed up just a few times. The rearrangement joins TRBV7-2 to TRBJ1-6; weak D call: TRBD1 (6 bases). Germline loops: CDR1 SGHTA, CDR2 FQGNSA. This CDR3 comprises 16 residues. The V and J ends lost 5 bases and 0 bases respectively, with 11 bases between them. CDR3 nucleotide sequence: TGTGCCAGCAGCCCACTGACAGGCTCCTATAATTCACCCCTCCACTTT. Translation gives CASSPLTGSYNSPLHF.

The chain uses TRBV21-1 and TRBJ1-1; the D call TRBD1 from the table was never checked on the DNA. TRBV21-1 is recorded as a pseudogene. This CDR3 region has 14 residues. The CDR3 sequence: CASSNGQGSTEAFF. The DNA of the CDR3 is TGTGCCAGCAGCAATGGACAGGGGTCCACTGAAGCTTTCTTT.

The chain links TRBV6-4 to TRBJ1-2; 12 nucleotides align to TRBD1. The CDR3 is 15 residues long. Trimming removed 5 bases from V and 7 bases from J; junction bases left unmatched: 8. Germline V lookup: CDR1 MRHNA, CDR2 SNTAGT. CDR3 bases: TGTGCCAGCAGTTCCTCCGGGACAGGGGGCCTTGGCTACACCTTC. It specifies CASSSSGTGGLGYTF.